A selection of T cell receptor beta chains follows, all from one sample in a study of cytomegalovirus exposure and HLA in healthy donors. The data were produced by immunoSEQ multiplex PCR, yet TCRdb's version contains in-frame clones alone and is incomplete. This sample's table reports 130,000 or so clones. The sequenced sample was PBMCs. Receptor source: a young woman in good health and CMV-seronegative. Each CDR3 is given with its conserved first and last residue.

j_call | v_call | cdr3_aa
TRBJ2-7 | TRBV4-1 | CASSQEDLNLYEQYF
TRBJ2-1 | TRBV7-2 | CASSSIAGGPHEQFF
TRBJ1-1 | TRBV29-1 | CSVVGTANIATEAFF
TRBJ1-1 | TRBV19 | CASSSRTGGVSTEAFF
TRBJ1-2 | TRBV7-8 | CASSTRQGAYSYTF
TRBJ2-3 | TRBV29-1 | CSVSASGTGDTQYF
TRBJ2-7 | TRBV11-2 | CASSTRTRGNEQYF
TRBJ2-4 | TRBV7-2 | CASSLGGLNIQYF
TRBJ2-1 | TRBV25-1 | CASSDGLSGSYNEQFF
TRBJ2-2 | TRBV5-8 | CASQILNTGELFF
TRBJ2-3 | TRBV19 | CASSITSERHTDTQYF
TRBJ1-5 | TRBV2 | CASSATGGEQPQHF
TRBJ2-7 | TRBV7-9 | CASSSRGPGEQYF
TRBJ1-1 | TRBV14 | CASSRFLESTEAFF
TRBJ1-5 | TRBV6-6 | CASRAPGGNQPQHF
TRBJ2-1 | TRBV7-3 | CASSLRGQTGGPHEQFF
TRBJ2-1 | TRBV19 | CASSIRSDLWNEQFF
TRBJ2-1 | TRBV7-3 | CASSSSGTTYNEQFF
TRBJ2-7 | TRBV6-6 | CASRVRTGGPYEQYF
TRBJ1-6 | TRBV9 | CASSGAGGRSPLHF
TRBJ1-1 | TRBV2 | CASSVQEITEAFF
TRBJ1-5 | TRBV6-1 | CASSALGSSNQPQHF
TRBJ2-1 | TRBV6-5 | CASSYFGGGRSNEQFF
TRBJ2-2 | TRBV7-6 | CASSLELPGGSVLFF
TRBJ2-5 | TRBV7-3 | CASSYTPGQEETQYF
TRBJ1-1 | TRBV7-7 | CASSLVPGSEAFF
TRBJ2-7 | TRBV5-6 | CASSPGSTYEQYF
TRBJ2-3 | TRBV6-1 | CATERGAEDTQYF
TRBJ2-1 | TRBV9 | CASSVGTGIYNEQFF
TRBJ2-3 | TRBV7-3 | CASSLGTSGADTQYF
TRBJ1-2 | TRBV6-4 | CASSEGEGVYGYTF
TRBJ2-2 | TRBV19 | CASPPHRPSQTGGTGELFF
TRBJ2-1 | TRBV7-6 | CASSVRGNPYNEQFF
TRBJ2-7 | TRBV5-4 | CASSLGIAGDYEQYF
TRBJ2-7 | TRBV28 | CASSLTSGTDPYEQYF
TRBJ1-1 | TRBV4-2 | CASTNTGFKAFF
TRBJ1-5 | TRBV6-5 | CASTSSGRGNQPQHF
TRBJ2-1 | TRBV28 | CASSPALAGGYEQFF
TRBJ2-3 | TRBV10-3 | CAISESRLVADTQYF
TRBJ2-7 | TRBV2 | CASTGPNDRSYEQYF